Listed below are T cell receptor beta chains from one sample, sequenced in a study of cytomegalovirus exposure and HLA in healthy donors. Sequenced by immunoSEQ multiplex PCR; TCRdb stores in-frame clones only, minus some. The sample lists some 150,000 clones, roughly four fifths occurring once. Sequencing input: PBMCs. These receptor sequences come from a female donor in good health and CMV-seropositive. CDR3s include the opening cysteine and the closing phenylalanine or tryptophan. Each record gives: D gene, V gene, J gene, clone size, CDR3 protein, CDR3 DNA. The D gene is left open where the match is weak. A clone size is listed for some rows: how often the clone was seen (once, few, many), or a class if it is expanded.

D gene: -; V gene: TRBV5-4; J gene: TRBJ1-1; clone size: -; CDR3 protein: CASSPLGILGMNTEAFF; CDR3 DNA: TGTGCCAGCAGCCCGCTCGGGATTCTGGGGATGAACACTGAAGCTTTCTTT
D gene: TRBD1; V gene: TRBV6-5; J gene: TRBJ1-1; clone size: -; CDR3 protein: CASSTGTGVTEAFF; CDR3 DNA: TGTGCCAGCAGCACCGGGACAGGGGTTACTGAAGCTTTCTTT
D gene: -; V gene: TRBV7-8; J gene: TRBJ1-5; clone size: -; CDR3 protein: CASSFLSATQPQPQHF; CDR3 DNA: TGTGCCAGCAGCTTCCTGTCAGCGACCCAGCCTCAGCCCCAGCATTTT
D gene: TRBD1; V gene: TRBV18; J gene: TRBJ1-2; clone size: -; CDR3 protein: CASSTYRGSDYGYTF; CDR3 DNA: TGTGCCAGCTCAACCTACAGGGGATCGGACTATGGCTACACCTTC
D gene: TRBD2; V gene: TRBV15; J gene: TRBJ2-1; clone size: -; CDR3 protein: CATSREVLAGGGEQFF; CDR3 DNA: TGTGCCACCAGCAGAGAAGTGCTAGCGGGAGGAGGTGAGCAGTTCTTC
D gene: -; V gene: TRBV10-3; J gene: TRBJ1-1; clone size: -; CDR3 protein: CAISVAQGNTEAFF; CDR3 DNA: TGTGCCATCAGTGTTGCACAGGGGAACACTGAAGCTTTCTTT
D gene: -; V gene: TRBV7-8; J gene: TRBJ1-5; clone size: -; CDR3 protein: CASSATIYSNQPQHF; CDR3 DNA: TGTGCCAGCAGCGCCACAATTTATAGCAATCAGCCCCAGCATTTT
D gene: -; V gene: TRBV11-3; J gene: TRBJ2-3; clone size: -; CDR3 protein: CASSLTLASDTQYF; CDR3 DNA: TGTGCCAGCAGCTTAACGCTAGCATCAGATACGCAGTATTTT
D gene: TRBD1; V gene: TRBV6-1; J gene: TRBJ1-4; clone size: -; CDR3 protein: CASRPPGQDNEKLFF; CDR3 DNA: TGTGCCAGCAGACCTCCGGGACAGGATAATGAAAAACTGTTTTTT
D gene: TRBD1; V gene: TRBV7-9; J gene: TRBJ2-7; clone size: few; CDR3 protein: CASSPGTGRAYEQYF; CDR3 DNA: TGTGCCAGCAGCCCCGGGACAGGGAGGGCCTACGAGCAGTACTTC
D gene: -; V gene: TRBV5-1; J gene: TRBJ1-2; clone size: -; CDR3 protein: CASSLATGLRDYGYTF; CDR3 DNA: TGCGCCAGCAGCTTGGCAACCGGACTTAGGGACTATGGCTACACCTTC
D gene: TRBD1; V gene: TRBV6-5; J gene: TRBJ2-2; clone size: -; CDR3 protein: CASSSPDRWAGELFF; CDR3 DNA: TGTGCCAGCAGTTCCCCGGACAGGTGGGCCGGGGAGCTGTTTTTT
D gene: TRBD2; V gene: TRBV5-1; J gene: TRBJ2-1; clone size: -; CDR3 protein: CASSPQTSGKYNEQFF; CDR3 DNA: TGCGCCAGCAGCCCCCAGACTAGCGGGAAATACAATGAGCAGTTCTTC
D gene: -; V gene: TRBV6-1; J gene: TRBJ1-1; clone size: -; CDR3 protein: CASSVVYQDTEAFF; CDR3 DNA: TGTGCCAGCAGTGTGGTTTACCAGGACACTGAAGCTTTCTTT
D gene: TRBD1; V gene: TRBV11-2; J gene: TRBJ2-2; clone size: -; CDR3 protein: CASSLVLQGAPTGELFF; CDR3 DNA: TGTGCCAGCAGCTTAGTCCTACAGGGGGCGCCCACCGGGGAGCTGTTTTTT
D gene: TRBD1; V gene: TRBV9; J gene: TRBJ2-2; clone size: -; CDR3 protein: CASSVAYRGGELFF; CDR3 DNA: TGTGCCAGCAGCGTAGCTTACAGGGGCGGGGAGCTGTTTTTT
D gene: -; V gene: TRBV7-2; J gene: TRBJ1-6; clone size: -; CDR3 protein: CASSQIVDSSYNSPLHF; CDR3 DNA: TGTGCCAGCAGCCAAATTGTAGACAGCTCCTATAATTCACCCCTCCACTTT
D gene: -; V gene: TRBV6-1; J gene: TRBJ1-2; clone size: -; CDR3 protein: CASSEGGAGYGYTF; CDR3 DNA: TGTGCCAGCAGTGAAGGGGGCGCAGGCTATGGCTACACCTTC
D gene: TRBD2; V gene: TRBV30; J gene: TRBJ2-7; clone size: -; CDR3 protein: CAWSGRVSGRVLYEQYF; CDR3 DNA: TGTGCCTGGAGTGGTCGGGTCAGCGGGAGGGTCCTCTACGAGCAGTACTTC
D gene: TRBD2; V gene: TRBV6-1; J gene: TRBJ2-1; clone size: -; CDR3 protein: CASSERLAGGFGNEQFF; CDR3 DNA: TGTGCCAGCAGTGAACGGCTAGCGGGGGGATTTGGCAATGAGCAGTTCTTC
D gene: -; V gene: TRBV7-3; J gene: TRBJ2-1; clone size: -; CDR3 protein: CASSSGRDSYNEQFF; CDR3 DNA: TGTGCCAGCAGCTCCGGCCGGGACTCATACAATGAGCAGTTCTTC
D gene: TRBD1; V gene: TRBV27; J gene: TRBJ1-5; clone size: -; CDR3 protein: CASRTGGGWVQPQHF; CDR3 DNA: TGTGCCAGCCGCACAGGGGGCGGTTGGGTTCAGCCCCAGCATTTT
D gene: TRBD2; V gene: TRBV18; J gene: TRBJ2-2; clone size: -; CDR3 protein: CASSPYSRGGNTGELFF; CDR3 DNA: TGTGCCAGCTCACCGTACTCACGGGGGGGGAACACCGGGGAGCTGTTTTTT
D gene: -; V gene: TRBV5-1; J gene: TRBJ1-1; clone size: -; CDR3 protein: CASSRGEGTEAFF; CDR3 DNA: TGCGCCAGCAGCCGGGGGGAGGGCACTGAAGCTTTCTTT
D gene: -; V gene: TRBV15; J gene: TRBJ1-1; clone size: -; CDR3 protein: CATSRARGTEAFF; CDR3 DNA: TGTGCCACCAGCAGAGCTCGGGGGACTGAAGCTTTCTTT
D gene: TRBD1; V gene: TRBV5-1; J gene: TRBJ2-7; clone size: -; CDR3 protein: CASSFLRSGRTGGSEQYF; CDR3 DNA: TGCGCCAGCAGCTTTCTCCGTTCCGGGAGGACAGGGGGCTCCGAGCAGTACTTC
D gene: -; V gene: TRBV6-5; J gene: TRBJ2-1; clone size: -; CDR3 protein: CASSFEAGSSYNEQFF; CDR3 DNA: TGTGCCAGCAGTTTTGAAGCGGGCAGCTCCTACAATGAGCAGTTCTTC
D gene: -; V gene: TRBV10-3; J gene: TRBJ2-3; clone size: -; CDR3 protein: CAISDGPTDTQYF; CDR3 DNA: TGTGCCATCAGTGATGGGCCCACAGATACGCAGTATTTT
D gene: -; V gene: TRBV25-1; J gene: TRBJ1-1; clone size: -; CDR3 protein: CASSVTGNTEAFF; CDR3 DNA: TGTGCCAGCAGCGTCACAGGGAACACTGAAGCTTTCTTT
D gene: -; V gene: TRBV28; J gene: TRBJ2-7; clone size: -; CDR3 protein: CASVSRRDLKYEQYF; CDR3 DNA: TGTGCCAGCGTTTCCCGCCGGGATCTTAAATACGAGCAGTACTTC
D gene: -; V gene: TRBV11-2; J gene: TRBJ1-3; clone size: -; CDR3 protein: CASSLTVSGNTIYF; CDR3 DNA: TGTGCCAGCAGCTTGACAGTCTCTGGAAACACCATATATTTT
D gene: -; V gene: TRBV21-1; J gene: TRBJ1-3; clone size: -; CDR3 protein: CASIQKPGQVLSGNTIYF; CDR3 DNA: TGTGCCAGCATCCAAAAACCGGGACAGGTCCTCTCTGGAAACACCATATATTTT
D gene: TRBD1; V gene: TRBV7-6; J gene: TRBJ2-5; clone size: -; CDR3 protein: CASSKQGVETQYF; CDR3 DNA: TGTGCCAGCAGTAAACAGGGGGTTGAGACCCAGTACTTC
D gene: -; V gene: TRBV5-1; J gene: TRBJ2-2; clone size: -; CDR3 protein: CASSLVHNTGELFF; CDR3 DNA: TGCGCCAGCAGCTTGGTACATAACACCGGGGAGCTGTTTTTT
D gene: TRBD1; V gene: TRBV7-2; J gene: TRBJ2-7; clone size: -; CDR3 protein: CASSPGQGPYEQYF; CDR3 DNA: TGTGCCAGCAGCCCCGGACAGGGCCCCTACGAGCAGTACTTC
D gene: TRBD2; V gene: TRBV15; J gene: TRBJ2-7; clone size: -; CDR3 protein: CATSIRLASGGEQYF; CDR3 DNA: TGTGCCACCAGCATACGACTAGCGTCCGGAGGCGAGCAGTACTTC
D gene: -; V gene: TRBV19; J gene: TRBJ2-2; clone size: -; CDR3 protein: CASSLDLVAGELFF; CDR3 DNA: TGTGCCAGTAGTCTTGACTTAGTCGCCGGGGAGCTGTTTTTT
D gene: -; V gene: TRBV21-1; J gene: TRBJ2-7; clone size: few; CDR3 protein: CASSKFPGTMSSYEQYF; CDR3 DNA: TGTGCCAGCAGCAAATTTCCAGGGACTATGAGCTCCTACGAGCAGTACTTC
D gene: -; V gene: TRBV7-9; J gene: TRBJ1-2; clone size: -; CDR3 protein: CASSFGGPTKRYTF; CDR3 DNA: TGTGCCAGCAGCTTTGGAGGGCCCACCAAACGCTACACCTTC
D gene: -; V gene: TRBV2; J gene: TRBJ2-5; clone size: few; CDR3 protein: CASSQPGPRGWGETQYF; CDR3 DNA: TGTGCCAGCAGTCAACCGGGACCCAGGGGTTGGGGAGAGACCCAGTACTTC
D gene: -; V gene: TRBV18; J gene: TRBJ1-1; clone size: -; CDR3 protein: CASSPSLSTEAFF; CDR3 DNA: TGTGCCAGCTCACCATCGCTATCGACTGAAGCTTTCTTT
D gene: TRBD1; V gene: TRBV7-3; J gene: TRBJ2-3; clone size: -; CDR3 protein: CASSSTGAALGTDTQYF; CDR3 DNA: TGTGCCAGCAGCTCGACAGGGGCGGCTTTGGGCACAGATACGCAGTATTTT
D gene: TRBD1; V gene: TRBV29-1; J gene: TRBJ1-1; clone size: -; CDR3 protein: CSVFGQGTPNTEAFF; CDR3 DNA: TGCAGCGTCTTCGGACAGGGGACCCCGAACACTGAAGCTTTCTTT
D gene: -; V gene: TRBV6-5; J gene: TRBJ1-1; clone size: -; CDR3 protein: CASTQGGVGTEAFF; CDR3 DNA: TGTGCCAGCACCCAGGGTGGGGTTGGCACTGAAGCTTTCTTT
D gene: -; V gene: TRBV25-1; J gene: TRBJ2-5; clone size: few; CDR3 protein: CASSEAGSWKKETQYF; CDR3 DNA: TGTGCCAGCAGTGAGGCCGGGTCCTGGAAAAAAGAGACCCAGTACTTC
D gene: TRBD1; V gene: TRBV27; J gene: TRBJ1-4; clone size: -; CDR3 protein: CASSARTGFPEKLFF; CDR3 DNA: TGTGCCAGCAGTGCGAGGACAGGGTTTCCTGAAAAACTGTTTTTT
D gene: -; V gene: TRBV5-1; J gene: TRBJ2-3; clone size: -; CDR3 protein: CASTLTATSTDTQYF; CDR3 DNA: TGCGCCAGCACCCTGACAGCCACTAGCACAGATACGCAGTATTTT
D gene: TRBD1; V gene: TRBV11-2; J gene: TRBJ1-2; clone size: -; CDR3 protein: CASSLMGDRVSGYTF; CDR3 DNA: TGTGCCAGCAGCTTAATGGGGGACAGGGTATCTGGCTACACCTTC
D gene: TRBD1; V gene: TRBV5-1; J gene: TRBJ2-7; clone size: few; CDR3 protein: CASSLSFGTGGPGYYEQYF; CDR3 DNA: TGCGCCAGCAGCTTGTCTTTCGGGACAGGGGGACCCGGGTACTACGAGCAGTACTTC
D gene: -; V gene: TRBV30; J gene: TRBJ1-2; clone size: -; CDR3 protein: CAWSTTAANYGYTF; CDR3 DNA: TGTGCCTGGAGTACCACAGCAGCTAACTATGGCTACACCTTC
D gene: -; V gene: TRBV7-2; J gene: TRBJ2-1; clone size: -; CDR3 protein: CASSLVPGPPGEQFF; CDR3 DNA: TGTGCCAGCAGCTTAGTCCCAGGTCCTCCAGGTGAGCAGTTCTTC
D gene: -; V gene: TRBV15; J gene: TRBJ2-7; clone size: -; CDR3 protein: CATSREVGQGSAEQYF; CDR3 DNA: TGTGCCACCAGCAGGGAGGTCGGTCAGGGGTCGGCCGAGCAGTACTTC
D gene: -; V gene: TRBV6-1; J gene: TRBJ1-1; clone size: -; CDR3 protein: CASSLEQNTEAFF; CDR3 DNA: TGTGCCAGCAGTCTTGAACAGAACACTGAAGCTTTCTTT
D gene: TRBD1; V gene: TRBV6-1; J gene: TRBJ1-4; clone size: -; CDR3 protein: CASSSETGWEKLFF; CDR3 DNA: TGTGCCAGCAGTTCTGAGACAGGGTGGGAAAAACTGTTTTTT
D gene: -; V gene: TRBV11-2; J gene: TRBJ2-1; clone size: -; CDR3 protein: CASSLSQRRGSYNEQFF; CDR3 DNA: TGTGCCAGCAGCTTAAGTCAGCGGAGGGGCTCCTACAATGAGCAGTTCTTC
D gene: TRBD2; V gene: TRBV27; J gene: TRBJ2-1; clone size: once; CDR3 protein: CASSYQRPFLAGEGNEQFF; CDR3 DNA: TGTGCCAGCAGTTACCAACGCCCATTCCTAGCGGGAGAGGGCAATGAGCAGTTCTTC
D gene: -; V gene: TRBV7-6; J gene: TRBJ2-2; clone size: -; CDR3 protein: CASSLASGLAAGELFF; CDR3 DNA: TGTGCCAGCAGCTTAGCGTCGGGATTAGCTGCCGGGGAGCTGTTTTTT